Included here is one TCR beta chain sequence, with context. No antigen is known for it. The CDR3 contains 14 residues. Per the germline V gene, CDR1 is SGHAT and CDR2 is FQNNGV. With 7 bases clipped from V and 7 bases from J, the junction kept 6 bases outside the gene matches. This entry comes from a study of cytomegalovirus exposure and HLA in healthy donors. Study conclusions and caveats: A later analysis reportedly identified an Asian-associated ancestry cluster as carrying fewer N-insertions than the roughly 670-donor mean. A later analysis appeared to link common viral pathogens to several of the most significant clusters.

With 60 Vbeta and 13 Jbeta primers, the PCR was carried out. Data came from immunoSEQ multiplex PCR; TCRdb stores just in-frame clones and leaves some out. The sample lists roughly 56,000 clones, approximately 89% occurring once. Sequencing was carried out using PBMCs. This clonotype was sampled from a man younger than 35 in good health and CMV-seronegative. The genes are TRBV11-2 and TRBJ1-4; 10 bases align to TRBD1. The chain's CDR3 is CASNWGTGAEKLFF. The CDR3 DNA reads as TGTGCCAGCAACTGGGGGACAGGGGCTGAAAAACTGTTTTTT.